This T cell receptor beta chain stems from a study of spatial heterogeneity in lung cancer (dated by TCRdb to about 2019). Background on the whole study: Beta-chain transcripts were consistently detected in greater numbers than alpha-chain transcripts, which likely reflects a higher abundance of beta-chain transcripts. In the raw uncorrected reads, each unique combination of TCR and UMI appeared more than ten times on average. In non-small cell lung cancer, the study made a quantitative comparison of TCR alpha and beta repertoires among multiple tumor regions, matched nontumor lung and blood. The study linked features of the TCR repertoire to counts of nonsynonymous mutations, which were determined by whole-exome sequencing of tumor tissue. At surgery, both alpha and beta chains were TCR-sequenced in roughly 200 tumor regions, 63 to 65 matched nontumor lung samples and some 56 PBMC samples.

Receptors were amplified or captured by 5' RACE. TCRdb lists the instrument as NextSeq 500. In the TCR library protocol, a unique molecular identifier was attached to each TCR cDNA molecule so that PCR and sequencing errors could be corrected. On the study's bioinformatics: Decombinator tools were used for TCR identification, UMI-based error correction and CDR3 extraction. Expanded TCRs were defined as those above a frequency of 2 per 1,000, corresponding to the top 1% of the tumor frequency distribution. Renyi diversity was calculated using the R vegan package after each repertoire was subsampled 100 times to 5,000 TCRs. CDR3 similarity networks were constructed using string-kernel similarity of amino acid triplets, with links drawn between CDR3s whose pairwise similarity was above 0.82. TCRdb reprocessing: public reads trimmed at Q25 with fastp, clones called with MiXCR, in-frame beta chains kept. Every CDR3 protein is listed once, alongside the most common genes and DNA of its rows. The V and J calls here are based on TCRdb, not the publication. This sample lists around 7,000 distinct CDR3 sequences; about 7.7% were detected once. Around 74% of the sample belongs to the ten largest clones.

Sequences SGHRS (CDR1) and YFSETQ (CDR2) are obtained from the germline V gene. Its CDR3 holds 19 amino acids, cysteine through phenylalanine. The retained sequence is limited to the CDR3, 57 bases, with the frame set at the first base. From V the trimming removes 4 bases and from J it removes 0 bases, while the gene matches leave 19 bases of the junction unaccounted for. Broad study findings and their caveats: Ubiquitous expanded tumor TCRs were found in blood more often at tumor resection than at routine follow-up. Additional single-cell paired TCR alpha and beta sequencing was considered necessary to confirm, at a functional level, the hypothesis that regional TCRs recognize regional mutations.

This clonotype has ten or more counts. Its antigen has not been determined. No base quality values were provided; no much bigger clone lies one nucleotide off. This beta chain turned up in a library designed for alpha chains; as an off-target read, its abundance says little. In the paper's terms, the time point label means: sample taken at primary tumor resection. Whole RNA extracted from tumor and nontumor lung tissue, or from cryopreserved PBMC samples, was used for TCR sequencing without cell sorting. Donors were under 95 patients with early-stage, untreated non-small cell lung cancer from the lung TRACERx cohort. A patient was chosen for TCR sequencing only when enough RNA was available from at least two tumor regions.

This specimen was PBMCs, taken at surgery. The receptor's source is a male donor with early-stage non-small cell lung cancer. The V and J genes are TRBV5-1 and TRBJ2-7; 7 central bases correspond to TRBD1. The base sequence is TGCGCCAGCAGCAGGGGCCCGCGACGACCGGGACAGACCTCCTACGAGCAGTACTTC. The translation is CASSRGPRRPGQTSYEQYF.